These 17 T cell receptor beta chains came from one sample sequenced in a study of blood T cells in healthy people across ages. With a J-beta primer mix and a sample-barcoded 5' primer, a second PCR ran about 7 to 12 cycles. From the 5' RACE reads, TCRdb called clonotypes with MiXCR, one entry per CDR3 protein. The table lists around 1.5 million distinct CDR3 sequences, roughly 40% of them singletons. Sequencing was done on a sample of blood. Every receptor here comes from a woman younger than 30 in good health.

This sequence joins TRBV11-1 and TRBJ2-1; D is tentatively TRBD1 or TRBD2 (5 bases each). CDR3 size: 15 residues. The V end lost 0 bases, the J end lost 13 bases, and 19 bases lay between the germline ends. Per germline, CDR1 SGHAT and CDR2 FQDESV (reference sequence). The CDR3 DNA is TGTGCCAGCAGCTTAGCCGGTCCGAGGGGCGAGACCCAGTTCTTC. Translation: CASSLAGPRGETQFF.

The chain joins TRBV2 to TRBJ1-4; D gene uncertain. Germline CDR1 and CDR2: SNHLY and FYNNEI. V was cut by 6 bases and J by 0 bases, with 5 bases left in between. The CDR3 contains 13 residues. The CDR3 region is CASRAATNEKLFF. In nucleotides, the CDR3 is TGTGCCAGCAGAGCTGCAACTAATGAAAAACTGTTTTTT.

This sequence joins TRBV6-1 and TRBJ1-2; D remains unclear. Germline CDR1 reads MNHNS; CDR2 reads SASEGT. Trimming removed 2 bases at V and 0 bases at J, with 10 bases between. The CDR3 spans 15 residues. Written as DNA, the CDR3 is TGTGCCAGCAGTGAACAGCTTCAGACTAACTATGGCTACACCTTC. Its protein product is CASSEQLQTNYGYTF.

This clonotype was recorded only once. The J gene is TRBJ1-5, the V gene TRBV12-3 or TRBV12-4; D call uncertain. V lost 4 bases, J lost 2 bases, and 18 bases lay in between. This CDR3 is built from 17 residues. Here the CDR3 DNA reads TGTGCCAGCAGTTCTCCGGGCGACGTCCTTCGCAATCAGCCCCAGCATTTT. Encoded protein: CASSSPGDVLRNQPQHF.

This clonotype was found a few times. The chain combines TRBV4-2 with TRBJ2-1, with unresolved D. The CDR3 extends over 15 amino acids. Trimming cost V 0 bases and J 8 bases, with 14 bases left between them. CDR1 LGHNA and CDR2 YNFKEQ come from the germline V gene. The CDR3: CASSQDARPGDEQFF. The CDR3, as DNA: TGTGCCAGCAGCCAAGATGCCAGGCCTGGGGATGAGCAGTTCTTC.

This clonotype was detected many times. The genes are TRBV4-1 and TRBJ2-4; 7 bases agree with TRBD1. This CDR3 region has 13 residues. The trim removed 6 bases at V and 15 bases at J, leaving 14 bases unmatched. The germline gives CDR1 MGHRA, CDR2 YSYEKL. In nucleotides, the CDR3 is TGCGCCAGCAGTCAATTCCCTACAGGGGAAGGGTACTTC. Protein: CASSQFPTGEGYF.

This chain joins TRBV20-1 and TRBJ1-1; D is perhaps TRBD1 (6 bases). Germline CDR1 and CDR2: DFQATT and SNEGSKA (reference sequence). There are 14 residues in the CDR3. V was pared by 6 bases and J by 4 bases, with 18 bases between. CDR3 in amino acids: CSATRGAGGTEAFF. In DNA, the CDR3 is TGCAGTGCCACAAGGGGGGCGGGAGGCACTGAAGCTTTCTTT.

This clonotype was found once. The V call is TRBV6-5, the J call TRBJ2-4, with a tentative D call TRBD2 (6 bases). This CDR3 is 14 amino acids long. The germline V and J ends were trimmed by 0 bases and 13 bases, with 16 bases remaining between them. CDR1 is MNHEY, CDR2 SVGAGI, per germline. The CDR3 spells CASSYSATTGEQYF. The CDR3 DNA sequence: TGTGCCAGCAGTTACTCGGCCACTACGGGGGAGCAGTACTTC.

The V and J genes are TRBV29-1 and TRBJ1-1; D may be TRBD1 (5 bases). Germline values: CDR1 SQVTM, CDR2 ANQGSEA. The germline V and J ends were trimmed by 3 bases and 10 bases, with 18 bases remaining between them. This CDR3 has 13 residues. DNA for the CDR3: TGCAGCGTTGAGGACGTCATGGGCAGGGCAGCTTTCTTT. Encoded protein: CSVEDVMGRAAFF.

This clonotype has a handful of counts. The V and J genes are TRBV5-1 and TRBJ2-1; no clear D. V shed 4 bases and J shed 0 bases, with 11 bases lying between them. The CDR3 contains 15 residues. Germline CDR1 is SGHRS and CDR2 is YFSETQ. The CDR3 DNA reads TGCGCCAGCAGCCGGAATTCGGGCTCCTACAATGAGCAGTTCTTC. This translates into CASSRNSGSYNEQFF.

This rearrangement joins TRBV20-1 to TRBJ2-1, with no clear D. This CDR3 region has 12 residues. Germline V gene sequence: CDR1 DFQATT, CDR2 SNEGSKA (reference sequence). The V end was cut by 4 bases, the J end by 5 bases, with 9 bases between. CDR3 region: CSANLGNNEQFF. The DNA for the CDR3 is TGCAGTGCTAATCTTGGCAACAATGAGCAGTTCTTC.

The chain joins TRBV6-1 to TRBJ2-5; 9 nucleotides line up with TRBD2. The DNA end lines up better with TRBJ2-7; the J call may be wrong. Germline CDR1 and CDR2: MNHNS and SASEGT. CDR3 length: 15 amino acids. CDR3 nucleotides: TGTGCCAGCAGTGAAGGGGCTAGCGGGGTCTACGAGCAGTACTTC. This translates into CASSEGASGVYEQYF.

The V and J genes are TRBV11-2 and TRBJ2-3; TRBD2 might be the D (6 bases). Germline CDR1 and CDR2: SGHAT and FQNNGV. Deletions cut 1 base from V and 0 bases from J, with 17 bases between. The CDR3 covers 18 residues. The CDR3 loop is CASSLVWRGPTSTDTQYF. CDR3 DNA: TGTGCCAGCAGCTTAGTGTGGCGGGGCCCCACTAGCACAGATACGCAGTATTTT.

V and J are TRBV10-3 and TRBJ2-5, with 7 bases that match TRBD2. CDR3 size: 13 residues. CDR1 and CDR2 (germline): ENHRY, SYGVKD. J gave up 11 bases and V 7 bases, and 13 bases lay outside the gene matches. Here the CDR3 DNA reads TGTGCCATCACCCCAACTAGCGTCAGTGAGCAGTACTTC. Its translation: CAITPTSVSEQYF.

This clonotype was seen only a few times. The rearrangement uses TRBV10-1 and TRBJ2-3; 10 bases are shared with TRBD2. The germline V gene has CDR1 WNHNN and CDR2 SYGVQD (reference sequence). J gave up 6 bases and V 2 bases, and 8 bases lay outside the gene matches. The CDR3 spans 16 residues. The chain's CDR3 is CASSEGLAASLDTQYF. In DNA, the CDR3 is TGCGCCAGCAGTGAGGGACTAGCGGCGTCCCTGGATACGCAGTATTTT.

V is TRBV27 and J is TRBJ1-4, with 7 positions matching TRBD1. V was pared by 3 bases and J by 1 base, with 5 bases of the junction left unmatched. This CDR3 region has 16 residues. CDR1 is MNHEY, CDR2 SMNVEV, per germline (reference sequence). DNA for the CDR3: TGTGCCAGCAGTTTCACTTACAGGGGAACTAATGAAAAACTGTTTTTT. Encoded protein: CASSFTYRGTNEKLFF. Supplemented by reference TRBV27 and TRBJ1-4, the full variable domain reads EAQVTQNPRYLITVTGKKLTVTCSQNMNHEYMSWYRQDPGLGLRQIYYSMNVEVTDKGDVPEGYKVSRKEKRNFPLILESPSPNQTSLYFCASSFTYRGTNEKLFFGSGTQLSVL.

This chain uses TRBV30 with TRBJ2-3; D is possibly TRBD2 (5 bases). Per the germline V gene, CDR1 is GTSNPN and CDR2 is SVGIG (reference sequence). Trimming removed 5 bases at V and 7 bases at J, with 16 bases between. The CDR3 loop spans 13 amino acids. CDR3 amino acids: CAWSSERGYTQYF. CDR3 nucleotides: TGTGCCTGGTCGAGCGAACGAGGGTATACGCAGTATTTT.